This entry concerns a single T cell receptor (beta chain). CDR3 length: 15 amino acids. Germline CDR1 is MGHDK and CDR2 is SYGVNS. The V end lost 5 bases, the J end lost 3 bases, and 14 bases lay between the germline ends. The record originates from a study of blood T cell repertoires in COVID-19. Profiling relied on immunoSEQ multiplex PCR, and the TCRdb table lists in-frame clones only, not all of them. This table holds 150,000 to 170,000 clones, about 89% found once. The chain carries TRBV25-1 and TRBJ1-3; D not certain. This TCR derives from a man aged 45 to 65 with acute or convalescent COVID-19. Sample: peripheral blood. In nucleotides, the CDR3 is TGTGCCAGCAGTCCCCTTGGAGGTTTTGGAAACACCATATATTTT. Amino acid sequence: CASSPLGGFGNTIYF.